The subject of this entry is one T cell receptor beta chain. One junction end does not reproduce the germline sequence, and a read error may be involved. The sample belongs to a study of blood T cell repertoires in COVID-19. Germline V CDR1 and CDR2: SSHAT, FNYEAQ (reference sequence). CDR3 length equals 14 residues. Per the authors' pipeline: Reference gene primers were amplified, and this amplification served to estimate nucleated cell counts. TCRdb's copy holds only in-frame clones and misses some; the assay was immunoSEQ multiplex PCR. For V, J and clone size, that table is used; D and trimming come from the DNA. Of over 55,000 clones detected, around 87% appear once; the ten largest clones hold 7.4%.

This clonotype was obtained from a human donor with active COVID-19. The donor label of this sample is uncertain. The chain couples TRBV7-7 to TRBJ1-4, with D possibly being TRBD1 (5 bases). Material: peripheral blood. The CDR3 loop reads CASSPGGSNEKLFF. The CDR3 DNA reads TGTGCTAGCAGCCCCGGGGGGTCTAATGAAAAACTGTTTTTT.